This is a list of T cell receptor beta chains from one sample in a study of blood T cell repertoires in COVID-19. Using immunoSEQ multiplex PCR, the repertoire was profiled, and TCRdb retains in-frame clones only, with some absent. Among more than 250,000 clones, roughly 88% were seen once, and the ten largest hold about 1.5%. Sequencing was performed on peripheral blood. The receptors stem from a woman in her 30s with COVID-19, enrolled during active disease. The CDR3 runs from the conserved cysteine through the conserved F or W. D genes are given only for firm matches. Part of the rows lack a size; the others show once, few, many or a class for expanded clones.

TRBJ1-5 | - | - | TRBV30 | TGTGCCTGGAGTATAAGGGGGAATCAGCCCCAGCATTTT | CAWSIRGNQPQHF
TRBJ2-7 | TRBD1 | - | TRBV7-3 | TGTGCCAGCAGCTTGGGGACAGGGGAACAGGACGAGCAGTACTTC | CASSLGTGEQDEQYF
TRBJ1-5 | - | - | TRBV27 | TGTGCCAGCAGATCTCAAGACAGTAGCAATCAGCCCCAGCATTTT | CASRSQDSSNQPQHF
TRBJ1-1 | - | - | TRBV4-3 | TGCGCCAGCAGCCAAGGCATGTCAGTGAACACTGAAGCTTTCTTT | CASSQGMSVNTEAFF
TRBJ1-6 | - | - | TRBV28 | TGTGCCAGCAGACCCGACAGGCTGAATTGGATCCTCCACTTT | CASRPDRLNWILHF
TRBJ1-6 | - | - | TRBV27 | TGTGCCAGCAGACCCGGCAGACATCGAGGACTCCCCCTCCACTTT | CASRPGRHRGLPLHF
TRBJ1-4 | - | - | TRBV6-5 | TGTGCCAGCAGTCCCAAGCTCGCAACTAATGAAAAACTGTTTTTT | CASSPKLATNEKLFF
TRBJ2-1 | TRBD2 | - | TRBV5-1 | TGCGCCAGCAGCTCCTCCCTAGCGGGGTACAATGAGCAGTTCTTC | CASSSSLAGYNEQFF
TRBJ1-1 | - | - | TRBV12-3/TRBV12-4 | TGTGCCAGCAGTTTCGGGGAGGACACTGAAGCTTTCTTT | CASSFGEDTEAFF
TRBJ1-4 | - | - | TRBV5-1 | TGCGCCAGCAGCTTGCGGGACTTCGAGGAAAAACTGTTTTTT | CASSLRDFEEKLFF
TRBJ1-2 | TRBD1 | - | TRBV2 | TGTGCCAGCAGGGGAGGACAGGGGGCTCCGAAGGTTGGCTACACCTTC | CASRGGQGAPKVGYTF
TRBJ1-3 | TRBD1 | once | TRBV6-4 | TGTGCCAGCAGTGACTCAAGACAGGGGAGGGAGCTAAACACCATATATTTT | CASSDSRQGRELNTIYF
TRBJ1-2 | - | - | TRBV6-2/TRBV6-3 | TGTGCCAGCAGTTACTCGGGCAGCTACTATGGCTACACCTTC | CASSYSGSYYGYTF
TRBJ2-3 | - | - | TRBV3-1/TRBV3-2 | TGTGCCAGCAGCCAAGTGGGTTGGGGCCAGACAGATACGCAGTATTTT | CASSQVGWGQTDTQYF
TRBJ1-5 | - | many | TRBV9 | TGTGCCAGCAGCGTAGAAGGAGGGATCGGGCAGCCCCAGCATTTT | CASSVEGGIGQPQHF
TRBJ1-5 | TRBD1 | - | TRBV18 | TGTGCCAGCTCACCAACAGGGGATAATCAGCCCCAGCATTTT | CASSPTGDNQPQHF
TRBJ1-2 | TRBD1 | - | TRBV9 | TGTGCCAGCAGCGTTGGGGGACAGATCCTTAACTACTATGGCTACACCTTC | CASSVGGQILNYYGYTF
TRBJ1-1 | - | once | TRBV11-1 | TGTGCCAGCAGCCTGGACAGTCACACTGAAGCTTTCTTT | CASSLDSHTEAFF
TRBJ1-2 | TRBD1 | - | TRBV10-3 | TGTGCCATCAGTGCCGGACAGGTAGATGGCTACACCTTC | CAISAGQVDGYTF
TRBJ2-7 | - | - | TRBV30 | TGTGCCTGGAGTGTAGGGGGGGCGAGTTTTTACGAGCAGTACTTC | CAWSVGGASFYEQYF
TRBJ1-4 | - | - | TRBV21-1 | TGTGCCAGCCCCGGGGAGGGTGGAACTAATGAAAAACTGTTTTTT | CASPGEGGTNEKLFF
TRBJ2-5 | - | - | TRBV7-9 | TGTGCCAGCATCCCGTGGGCCGAATCACAAGAGACCCAGTACTTC | CASIPWAESQETQYF
TRBJ1-3 | TRBD1 | - | TRBV2 | TGTGCCAGCAGTGATGACAGGGCCTCTGGAAACACCATATATTTT | CASSDDRASGNTIYF
TRBJ2-6 | TRBD2 | - | TRBV5-1 | TGCGCCAGCAGGGCTAGCGGGGGTTCCTCTGGGGCCAACGTCCTGACTTTC | CASRASGGSSGANVLTF
TRBJ1-2 | - | - | TRBV5-5 | TGTGCCAGCAGCTTAGGGACAACAAAATCCCCTGACTATGGCTACACCTTC | CASSLGTTKSPDYGYTF
TRBJ1-5 | - | - | TRBV2 | TGTGCCAGCAAGGGGAATCTCAATCAGCCCCAGCATTTT | CASKGNLNQPQHF
TRBJ1-5 | TRBD1 | - | TRBV6-6 | TGTGCCAGCAGTTTACCTTCAGGGGGAGATCAGCCCCAGCATTTT | CASSLPSGGDQPQHF
TRBJ1-2 | - | - | TRBV24-1 | TGTGCCACCTCGAAAAGCGGATATGGCTACACCTTC | CATSKSGYGYTF
TRBJ1-1 | - | - | TRBV5-1 | TGCGCCAGCAGGGAGGTCCCTGGTGCTGAAGCTTTCTTT | CASREVPGAEAFF
TRBJ2-5 | TRBD1 | - | TRBV13 | TGTGCCAGCAGCCCGGACAGGGAAGAGACCCAGTACTTC | CASSPDREETQYF
TRBJ1-2 | TRBD1 | once | TRBV4-3 | TGCGCCAGCAGCCGCTACCTCCAGACAGGGAGAGACTTGAACTATGGCTACACCTTC | CASSRYLQTGRDLNYGYTF
TRBJ2-3 | - | - | TRBV4-2 | TGTGCCAGCAGCCAAACTCGAGGGGGGGGCACAGATACGCAGTATTTT | CASSQTRGGGTDTQYF
TRBJ1-2 | TRBD1 | - | TRBV28 | TGTGCCAGCAGTAGGACAGGGAACTATGGCTACACCTTC | CASSRTGNYGYTF
TRBJ1-2 | TRBD1 | few | TRBV4-3 | TGCGCCAGCAGCCAAGACAGGGGGTCCACAAACTATGGCTACACCTTC | CASSQDRGSTNYGYTF
TRBJ2-5 | TRBD1 | - | TRBV2 | TGTGCCAGCAGAGCGGGACAGGGGGGCCAAGAGACCCAGTACTTC | CASRAGQGGQETQYF
TRBJ2-5 | TRBD1 | - | TRBV28 | TGTGCCAGCAGTCTTCCCGGGACAGCACAAGAGACCCAGTACTTC | CASSLPGTAQETQYF
TRBJ1-2 | TRBD1 | - | TRBV6-2/TRBV6-3 | TGTGCCAGCAGTAAGACAGGGTCCCGCGCCTATGGCTACACCTTC | CASSKTGSRAYGYTF
TRBJ1-5 | TRBD1 | - | TRBV7-6 | TGTGCCAGCAGCCCCCGGACAGGGGGGTACAATCAGCCCCAGCATTTT | CASSPRTGGYNQPQHF
TRBJ2-3 | - | - | TRBV9 | TGTGCCAGCAGCGTAGATCTAGATACGCAGTATTTT | CASSVDLDTQYF
TRBJ1-5 | TRBD1 | - | TRBV10-1 | TGCGCCAGCAGTGAGAAGGGCCCCCACCGGGACAGGGGTTATCAGCCCCAGCATTTT | CASSEKGPHRDRGYQPQHF
TRBJ1-5 | - | - | TRBV6-1 | TGTGCCAGCAGTGAAGCACGGAATCAGCCCCAGCATTTT | CASSEARNQPQHF
TRBJ1-1 | - | once | TRBV19 | TGTGCCAGTTCACAGGGTGTCACTGAAGCTTTCTTT | CASSQGVTEAFF
TRBJ1-5 | - | - | TRBV30 | TGTGCCTGGGGGAGACAGGGCAATCAGCCCCAGCATTTT | CAWGRQGNQPQHF
TRBJ1-4 | - | - | TRBV2 | TGTGCCAGCTCTCGCGGGGGAGAAGTGTTTTTT | CASSRGGEVFF